A single sample gave rise to the 24 T cell receptor beta chains below, sequenced in a study of human CD4 T cells and Enterobacteriaceae. Sorting took every CD4+ cell except CD45RA+CCR7+CD95- naive cells, reaching over 95% purity. The assay was immunoSEQ multiplex PCR, and TCRdb's table has in-frame clones only and misses some. The sample has around 26,000 clones; roughly 80% are singletons. The sample taken for sequencing was memory CD4+ T cells from blood. All receptors come from a human donor in good health.

This clone was seen a few times. The chain has TRBV7-9 and TRBJ2-1; the match to TRBD1 covers 7 bases. Germline trimming cut 6 bases from V and 7 bases from J; bases unmatched to any gene: 18. This CDR3 spans 17 amino acids. The germline CDR1 and CDR2 sequences are SEHNR and FQNEAQ (reference sequence). The CDR3 sequence is CASRQQTPGGPPNEQFF. The CDR3 DNA reads TGTGCCAGCAGACAACAAACCCCAGGGGGTCCCCCTAATGAGCAGTTCTTC.

Note on this clone: The identical CDR3 is also encoded by other nucleotide sequences in the sample. The chain combines TRBV18 with TRBJ2-3; D possibly corresponds to TRBD2 (5 bases). The CDR3 totals 14 residues. V dropped 3 bases and J dropped 3 bases, with 10 bases sitting between them. Germline-derived CDR1 and CDR2 are KGHSH and LQKENI. CDR3 sequence (DNA): TGTGCCAGCTCACCGAATCGGGGAACAGATACGCAGTATTTT. Translation gives CASSPNRGTDTQYF.

This clone has only a few counts. The CDR3 loop reads CASSLRTGGSTEAFF. The CDR3 DNA reads TGCGCCAGCAGCCTCAGGACAGGGGGAAGCACTGAAGCTTTCTTT. The V call is TRBV5-1, the J call TRBJ1-1; TRBD1 matches 10 bases. The germline gives CDR1 SGHRS, CDR2 YFSETQ. V lost 4 bases and J lost 4; bases outside the gene matches: 7. The CDR3 runs 15 residues.

As DNA, the CDR3 is TGTGCCAGCAGTTACCTGGACAGGAGCACTGAAGCTTTCTTT. It specifies CASSYLDRSTEAFF. The chain recombines TRBV6-5 with TRBJ1-1, with 7 positions matching TRBD1. In germline, CDR1 is MNHEY, CDR2 SVGAGI. V trimming: 2 bases; J trimming: 4 bases; junction bases outside the gene matches: 4. The CDR3 covers 14 residues.

CDR3 loop: CASSEHIAGSNEQFF. The CDR3 bases are TGTGCCAGCAGCGAACATATTGCGGGATCCAATGAGCAGTTCTTC. The chain recombines TRBV6-1 with TRBJ2-1; D is perhaps TRBD2 (6 bases). Looked up from germline, CDR1 is MNHNS and CDR2 is SASEGT. The V and J ends lost 6 bases and 6 bases respectively, with 18 bases between them. CDR3 size: 15 residues.

The rearrangement uses TRBV30 and TRBJ1-2; D is possibly TRBD1 (6 bases). The V gene's germline CDR1 is GTSNPN and CDR2 SVGIG (reference sequence). Trimming took 8 bases from V and 8 from J, leaving 18 bases between them. CDR3 size: 12 residues. CDR3 loop: CAHQGSAMGYTF. In DNA, the CDR3 is TGTGCCCACCAGGGGAGTGCTATGGGCTACACCTTC.

The rearrangement links TRBV2 to TRBJ1-2, with 10 bases that match TRBD1. The CDR3 sequence is 13 residues long. Germline CDR1 and CDR2: SNHLY and FYNNEI. The V segment lost 9 bases and the J segment 6 bases; nucleotides outside the gene matches: 7. CDR3 sequence: CASRRQGADGYTF. CDR3 bases: TGTGCCAGTCGAAGACAGGGGGCGGATGGCTACACCTTC. Combining the CDR3 with reference TRBV2 and TRBJ1-2 gives the whole variable domain EPEVTQTPSHQVTQMGQEVILRCVPISNHLYFYWYRQILGQKVEFLVSFYNNEISEKSEIFDDQFSVERPDGSNFTLKIRSTKLEDSAMYFCASRRQGADGYTFGSGTRLTVV.

This clone was seen just once. The chain joins TRBV5-1 to TRBJ2-5; 10 bases are shared with TRBD2. The germline gives CDR1 SGHRS, CDR2 YFSETQ. With V trimmed by 4 bases and J by 4 bases, 4 bases remained unmatched. CDR3 length: 14 amino acids. CDR3 sequence reads: CASSPLAGGETQYF. CDR3 nucleotides: TGCGCCAGCAGCCCCTTAGCGGGAGGAGAGACCCAGTACTTC.

This clone was seen more than once but under ten times. This chain links TRBV12-5 with TRBJ1-5, with 9 bases matching TRBD1. Germline values: CDR1 LGHNT, CDR2 FRNRAP. Unmatched junction bases numbered 8, after V lost 5 bases and J lost 6 bases. The CDR3 runs 15 residues. The CDR3 DNA follows: TGTGCTAGTGGTCCCGGACAGGGGATCGGTCAGCCCCAGCATTTT. It translates to CASGPGQGIGQPQHF.

This clone was picked up one time. The chain couples TRBV19 to TRBJ2-1, with 10 bases matching TRBD2. The V gene end was trimmed by 5 bases and the J gene end by 7 bases; junction bases not matched to a gene: 11. The germline CDR1 and CDR2 sequences are LNHDA and SQIVND (reference sequence). This CDR3 comprises 16 residues. The DNA of the CDR3 is TGTGCCAGTAGTCTAGCGGGAGACCTAAAGGGGAATGAGCAGTTCTTC. Protein product: CASSLAGDLKGNEQFF.

This clone was recorded once. The genes are TRBV9 and TRBJ2-7; maybe TRBD1 (5 bases). Per germline, CDR1 SGDLS and CDR2 YYNGEE. This CDR3 has 13 amino acids. With 3 bases removed from V and 4 bases from J, the gap between germline ends came to 11 bases. The CDR3 DNA reads TGTGCCAGCAGCGCCCAGCAGGGTTACGAGCAGTACTTC. This encodes CASSAQQGYEQYF.

The genes are TRBV2 and TRBJ2-5; 7 positions agree with TRBD2. With 7 bases clipped from V and 6 bases from J, the junction kept 5 bases outside the gene matches. The CDR3 is made up of 12 amino acids. Per the germline V gene, CDR1 is SNHLY and CDR2 is FYNNEI. In nucleotides, the CDR3 is TGTGCCAGCACCAGGGAGGGACAGACCCAGTACTTC. Its translation is CASTREGQTQYF.

The chain employs TRBV18 and TRBJ1-1; D is unclear. Trimming pared 5 bases from V and 5 bases from J, leaving 15 bases between. This CDR3 is built from 14 residues. The germline V gene encodes CDR1 KGHSH and CDR2 LQKENI. CDR3 residues: CASSALVGKTEAFF. CDR3 DNA: TGTGCCAGCTCAGCTCTTGTAGGTAAAACTGAAGCTTTCTTT.

The V and J genes are TRBV11-2 and TRBJ1-3, with D unclear. This CDR3 has 17 residues. Germline CDR1 is SGHAT and CDR2 is FQNNGV. Trimming left V 6 bases short and J 0 bases short, with 18 bases between. The CDR3 DNA sequence: TGTGCCAGCAGAGGTCAGGACCGGCTGACCTCTGGAAACACCATATATTTT. Its protein is CASRGQDRLTSGNTIYF.

This clone appeared a few times. V gene TRBV5-1 combines with J gene TRBJ1-6; D remains unclear. Germline V gives CDR1 SGHRS, CDR2 YFSETQ. The CDR3 totals 16 residues. V lost 1 base, J lost 9 bases, and 17 bases lay in between. CDR3 residues: CASSLSGPGYGSPLHF. In nucleotides, the CDR3 is TGCGCCAGCAGCTTGAGTGGTCCGGGGTACGGTTCACCCCTCCACTTT. Full variable domain (outside the CDR3, taken from reference TRBV5-1 and TRBJ1-6): KAGVTQTPRYLIKTRGQQVTLSCSPISGHRSVSWYQQTPGQGLQFLFEYFSETQRNKGNFPGRFSGRQFSNSRSEMNVSTLELGDSALYLCASSLSGPGYGSPLHFGNGTRLTVT.

V usage is TRBV5-1 and J usage is TRBJ1-3; TRBD1 matches 8 bases. V shed 4 bases, J shed 4 bases, and the junction held 16 bases outside the gene matches. The germline V gene encodes CDR1 SGHRS and CDR2 YFSETQ. There are 18 residues in the CDR3. The CDR3 region has the DNA TGCGCCAGCAGCAAGACAGGGGAAGGCTTGTCGTCCGGAAACACCATATATTTT. This gives the protein CASSKTGEGLSSGNTIYF.

The chain recombines TRBV7-9 with TRBJ1-1, with 7 bases fitting TRBD1. The CDR3 extends over 13 amino acids. The germline V gene encodes CDR1 SEHNR and CDR2 FQNEAQ (reference sequence). Germline trimming cut 5 bases from V and 6 bases from J; bases unmatched to any gene: 6. For the CDR3, the DNA is TGTGCCAGCAGCCCGGACAGGAGCGCTGAAGCTTTCTTT. Translation gives CASSPDRSAEAFF.

The V gene is TRBV19, the J gene TRBJ1-3; tentative D call: TRBD1 (5 bases). The CDR3 is 15 amino acids. Germline-derived CDR1 and CDR2 are LNHDA and SQIVND (reference sequence). Trimming took off 9 bases at V and 4 bases at J, with 19 bases between the two ends. The CDR3 bases are TGTGCCAGCCAAGACCTAGGGGCGAAAGGAAACACCATATATTTT. It is translated as CASQDLGAKGNTIYF.

The table lists this clone with a few counts. The V call is TRBV7-8, the J call TRBJ1-5; TRBD1 matches 8 bases. J gave up 3 bases and V 6 bases, and 16 bases lay outside the gene matches. Germline V gene lookup returns CDR1 SGHVS and CDR2 FQNEAQ. The CDR3 is 18 amino acids. CDR3 sequence: CASSRTNTGTGFNQPQHF. In DNA, the CDR3 is TGTGCCAGCAGTCGGACCAATACCGGGACAGGATTCAATCAGCCCCAGCATTTT.

V usage is TRBV5-4 and J usage is TRBJ1-1; D possibly corresponds to TRBD1 (5 bases). This CDR3 has 15 amino acids. Germline CDR1 and CDR2: SGHNT and YYREEE (reference sequence). V was shortened by 4 bases and J by 1 base, with 14 bases between the two germline ends. The chain's CDR3 is CASSLMTGQNTEAFF. The DNA of the CDR3 is TGTGCCAGCAGCCTAATGACGGGGCAGAACACTGAAGCTTTCTTT.

The DNA for the CDR3 is TGCGCCACCCAGAGACGGATACAAGAGACCCAGTACTTC. Translation gives CATQRRIQETQYF. V gene TRBV10-1 combines with J gene TRBJ2-5; D is unresolved. This CDR3 has 13 amino acids. The V gene lost 10 bases and the J gene lost 2 bases, with 14 bases spanning the gap. CDR1 WNHNN and CDR2 SYGVQD come from the germline V gene (reference sequence).

This rearrangement joins TRBV28 to TRBJ1-5; D is perhaps TRBD1 (5 bases). V lost 1 base and J lost 3, with 13 bases in between. Germline V gene sequence: CDR1 MDHEN, CDR2 SYDVKM. The CDR3 consists of 16 residues. CDR3 in amino acids: CASSLSRGADNQPQHF. CDR3 bases: TGTGCCAGCAGTTTATCAAGAGGGGCGGACAATCAGCCCCAGCATTTT.

V gene TRBV11-2 combines with J gene TRBJ2-3; D is undetermined. V was clipped by 3 bases and J by 0 bases, with 10 bases between them. Germline V gives CDR1 SGHAT, CDR2 FQNNGV. This CDR3 comprises 15 residues. CDR3 protein: CASSFNGLSTDTQYF. The CDR3 nucleotides read TGTGCCAGCAGCTTTAACGGATTAAGCACAGATACGCAGTATTTT.

The J gene is TRBJ2-2, the V gene TRBV4-2; 9 nucleotides align to TRBD2. V lost 4 bases, J lost 2 bases, and 8 bases stayed unmatched. This CDR3 contains 17 residues. Per germline, CDR1 LGHNA and CDR2 YNFKEQ. This CDR3 reads CASSPRSAGGNTGELFF. DNA for the CDR3: TGTGCCAGCAGCCCACGCTCAGCGGGGGGAAACACCGGGGAGCTGTTTTTT.